Sequencing of this T cell receptor beta chain was carried out in a study of cytomegalovirus exposure and HLA in healthy donors. Study-wide results and caveats: Cytomegalovirus status was reportedly diagnosed by the classifier with high sensitivity and specificity. TCR beta chains numbering more than 150 were designated cytomegalovirus-associated. Later on, an analysis showed TCR association rates differing by HLA locus, with DRB1 the most and HLA-C the fewest.

About this clone: The antigen is unknown.

CDR1 is SEHNR and CDR2 is FQNEAQ in the germline V gene (reference sequence). The CDR3 extends over 13 amino acids. Germline trimming cut 5 bases from V and 5 bases from J; bases unmatched to any gene: 2. The PCR made use of 60 Vbeta and 13 Jbeta primers. Repertoires were generated with immunoSEQ multiplex PCR, while TCRdb's copy carries only in-frame clones and drops some. The data contain some 120,000 clones, more than 80% of them seen just once; the ten biggest clones take up over 2.5%. Sequencing was done on a sample of PBMCs. This receptor was taken from a male donor in good health and CMV-seronegative. The V gene is TRBV7-9, the J gene TRBJ2-2; 7 bases fit TRBD2. Here the CDR3 reads CASSRGETGELFF. The CDR3 coding sequence is TGTGCCAGCAGCCGGGGGGAAACCGGGGAGCTGTTTTTT.